The clone carrying this TCR beta chain was observed a few times. Cohorts were assigned according to the clinical history that participants reported. Cohort 3 recovery required two negative PCRs, clearance, or symptom resolution. This sample was taken from a study of blood T cell repertoires in COVID-19. Study as a whole: The United States, Italy and Spain supplied acute and convalescent COVID-19 samples.

Authors' data handling: Nucleated cell counts were estimated from reference gene primer amplification. Sequenced by immunoSEQ multiplex PCR; TCRdb stores in-frame clones only, minus some. The DNA was the basis for D and trimming; V, J and clone size are from that table. Counted here are over 200,000 clones, 85% occurring once; the ten biggest clones make up around 20%. V shed 0 bases and J shed 6 bases, with 18 bases lying between them. Germline CDR1 reads GTSNPN; CDR2 reads SVGIG (reference sequence). CDR3 length equals 15 residues. This TCR was recovered from a man between 35 and 55 years old who had recovered from COVID-19. The sample was PBMCs or T cells enriched from blood (not recorded which). The chain carries TRBV30 and TRBJ2-7; the D gene is possibly TRBD1 (6 bases). CDR3 DNA: TGTGCCTGGAGTGTAGTGCCAGGGGCGATGGGCGAGCAGTACTTC. It specifies CAWSVVPGAMGEQYF.